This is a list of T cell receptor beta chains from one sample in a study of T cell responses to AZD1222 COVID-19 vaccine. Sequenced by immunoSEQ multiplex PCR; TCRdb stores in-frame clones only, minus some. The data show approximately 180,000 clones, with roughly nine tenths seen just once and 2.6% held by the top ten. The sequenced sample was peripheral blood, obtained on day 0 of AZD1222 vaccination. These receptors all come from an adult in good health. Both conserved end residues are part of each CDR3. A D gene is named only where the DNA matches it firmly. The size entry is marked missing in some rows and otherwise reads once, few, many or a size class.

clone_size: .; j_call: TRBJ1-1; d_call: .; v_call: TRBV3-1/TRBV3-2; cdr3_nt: TGTGCCAGCACCCGGTCCGGGGAATACATGAACACTGAAGCTTTCTTT; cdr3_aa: CASTRSGEYMNTEAFF
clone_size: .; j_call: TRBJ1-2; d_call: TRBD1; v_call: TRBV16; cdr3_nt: TGTGCCAGCAGCCAATCGGGACAGGGGTCGAGGGGCTATGGCTACACCTTC; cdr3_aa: CASSQSGQGSRGYGYTF
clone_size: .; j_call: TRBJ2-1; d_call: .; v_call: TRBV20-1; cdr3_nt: TGCAGTGTGGCCCGCGTGGATGAGCAGTTCTTC; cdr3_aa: CSVARVDEQFF
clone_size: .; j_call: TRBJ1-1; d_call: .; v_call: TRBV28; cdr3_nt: TGTGCCAGCAGTTCCACGGGGCGGACCACTGAAGCTTTCTTT; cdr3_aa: CASSSTGRTTEAFF
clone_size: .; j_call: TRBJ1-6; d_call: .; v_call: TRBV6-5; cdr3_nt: TGTGCCAGCAGCCGCCCAGAATCACCCCTCCACTTT; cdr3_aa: CASSRPESPLHF
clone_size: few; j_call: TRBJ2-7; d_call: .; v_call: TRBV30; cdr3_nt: TGTGCCTACCAGAAAGCCCAACATCCCTACGAGCAGTACTTC; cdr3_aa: CAYQKAQHPYEQYF
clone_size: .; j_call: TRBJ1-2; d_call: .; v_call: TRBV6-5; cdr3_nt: TGTGCCAGCAGTTACAAGGGAAACTATGGCTACACCTTC; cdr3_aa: CASSYKGNYGYTF
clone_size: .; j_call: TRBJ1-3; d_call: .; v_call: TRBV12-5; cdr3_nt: TGTGCTAGTGGTCCGGGAAGAAACACCATATATTTT; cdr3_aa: CASGPGRNTIYF
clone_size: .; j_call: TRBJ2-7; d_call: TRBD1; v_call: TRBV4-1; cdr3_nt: TGCGCCAGCAGCCAAGATTCGGGGACAGGGTCCTACGAGCAGTACTTC; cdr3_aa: CASSQDSGTGSYEQYF
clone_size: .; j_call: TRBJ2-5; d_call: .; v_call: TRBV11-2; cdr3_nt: TGTGCCAGCAGCTTCTTCGGGGCGGGGGAGACCCAGTACTTC; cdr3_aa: CASSFFGAGETQYF
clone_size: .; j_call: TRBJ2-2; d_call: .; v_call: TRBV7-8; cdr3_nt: TGTGCCAGCAGCTTAGAGAGGGTCTGGACCGGGGAGCTGTTTTTT; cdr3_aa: CASSLERVWTGELFF